A selection of T cell receptor beta chains follows, all from one sample in a study of blood T cell repertoires in COVID-19. Produced via immunoSEQ multiplex PCR; TCRdb's table is partial and in-frame only. This repertoire shows more than 400,000 clones, 70% to 90% found once; its top ten account for under 4%. Sequencing was carried out using peripheral blood. The source of these receptors is a human donor in a cohort sampled during active COVID-19. The CDR3 runs from the conserved cysteine through the conserved F or W. The D gene is left open where the match is weak. Clone sizes are given selectively: once, few, many, or a class where the clone is expanded.

d_call,v_call,j_call,clone_size,cdr3_aa,cdr3_nt
.,TRBV18,TRBJ2-7,.,CASSPWGEAYEQYF,TGTGCCAGCTCACCATGGGGAGAGGCCTACGAGCAGTACTTC
.,TRBV5-4,TRBJ2-7,.,CASSLGRLQGGPLEQYF,TGTGCCAGCAGCTTGGGCCGACTGCAGGGGGGACCCCTCGAGCAGTACTTC
.,TRBV5-8,TRBJ2-3,.,CASSLRGAGTQYF,TGTGCCAGCAGCTTGCGGGGGGCAGGGACGCAGTATTTT
.,TRBV9,TRBJ1-3,.,CASSPQSGNTIYF,TGTGCCAGCAGCCCCCAATCAGGAAACACCATATATTTT
.,TRBV11-3,TRBJ2-7,.,CASSWGQGTYEQYF,TGTGCCAGCAGTTGGGGGCAGGGCACCTACGAGCAGTACTTC
.,TRBV7-9,TRBJ1-3,.,CASSSPGGNSGNTIYF,TGTGCCAGCAGCTCTCCGGGTGGTAACTCTGGAAACACCATATATTTT
.,TRBV6-6,TRBJ2-7,.,CASSYKQSYEQYF,TGTGCCAGCAGTTACAAACAGAGCTACGAGCAGTACTTC
TRBD2,TRBV19,TRBJ2-5,.,CASSSTSGRKETQYF,TGTGCCAGTAGTTCGACTAGCGGGAGGAAAGAGACCCAGTACTTC
.,TRBV28,TRBJ2-5,.,CASNEVQETQYF,TGTGCCAGCAATGAGGTCCAAGAGACCCAGTACTTC
TRBD2,TRBV7-6,TRBJ2-3,.,CASSFTPGIAGRGDTQYF,TGTGCCAGCAGCTTCACCCCAGGTATAGCGGGACGTGGAGATACGCAGTATTTT
.,TRBV19,TRBJ1-4,.,CASSPAVGGNEKLFF,TGTGCCAGTAGTCCCGCGGTGGGCGGGAATGAAAAACTGTTTTTT
.,TRBV9,TRBJ2-7,.,CASSVGQVTYEQYF,TGTGCCAGCAGCGTAGGACAGGTGACCTACGAGCAGTACTTC
TRBD2,TRBV19,TRBJ2-1,.,CASRREGRSEQFF,TGTGCCAGTAGGCGGGAGGGCCGTAGTGAGCAGTTCTTC
.,TRBV5-1,TRBJ2-5,.,CASSEQDQETQYF,TGCGCCAGCAGCGAGCAGGACCAAGAGACCCAGTACTTC
TRBD2,TRBV19,TRBJ2-3,.,CASSTATSGKRDTQYF,TGTGCCAGTAGTACCGCCACTAGCGGGAAACGCGATACGCAGTATTTT
.,TRBV30,TRBJ1-2,.,CAWSPGGDYGYTF,TGTGCCTGGAGTCCGGGGGGCGACTATGGCTACACCTTC
.,TRBV2,TRBJ1-2,.,CASTSSNYGYTF,TGTGCCAGCACCTCCTCTAACTATGGCTACACCTTC
.,TRBV18,TRBJ2-5,.,CASSPPLGAETQYF,TGTGCCAGCTCACCCCCCCTGGGGGCAGAGACCCAGTACTTC
.,TRBV2,TRBJ2-6,once,CASSDRGKFSGANVLTF,TGTGCCAGCAGTGACAGGGGAAAATTCTCTGGGGCCAACGTCCTGACTTTC
.,TRBV6-6,TRBJ2-4,.,CASSYSSGTDEYF,TGTGCCAGCAGTTACTCTAGCGGGACAGATGAGTACTTC
.,TRBV5-1,TRBJ2-7,.,CASSSGVFSYEQYF,TGCGCCAGCAGCTCGGGGGTTTTCTCTTACGAGCAGTACTTC
TRBD1,TRBV30,TRBJ1-5,few,CAWTRQGLSQPQHF,TGTGCCTGGACTAGACAGGGTCTCAGTCAGCCCCAGCATTTT
TRBD1,TRBV5-1,TRBJ2-5,.,CASSRGRGETQYF,TGCGCCAGCAGCAGGGGGCGCGGGGAGACCCAGTACTTC
.,TRBV6-1,TRBJ2-7,.,CASSEAWTDEQYF,TGTGCCAGCAGTGAAGCATGGACAGACGAGCAGTACTTC
TRBD1,TRBV7-3,TRBJ2-6,.,CASSAQGTRGANVLTF,TGTGCCAGCAGCGCACAGGGGACGCGTGGGGCCAACGTCCTGACTTTC
.,TRBV15,TRBJ2-1,few,CATRKDTSKGWDEQFF,TGTGCCACCAGGAAAGATACTAGCAAGGGGTGGGATGAGCAGTTCTTC
TRBD2,TRBV5-1,TRBJ2-7,.,CASSLVGGSVHEQYF,TGCGCCAGCAGCTTGGTGGGCGGGAGCGTCCACGAGCAGTACTTC
.,TRBV23-1,TRBJ1-2,.,CASISLTGTLGNGYTF,TGCGCCAGCATCTCCCTAACCGGGACTCTGGGAAATGGCTACACCTTC
.,TRBV21-1,TRBJ2-3,.,CASSNWRTGGGSDTQYF,TGTGCCAGCAGCAACTGGAGGACAGGGGGCGGCTCAGATACGCAGTATTTT
.,TRBV11-2,TRBJ2-1,.,CASSLFAERNEQFF,TGTGCCAGCAGCTTATTCGCGGAGAGAAATGAGCAGTTCTTC
.,TRBV20-1,TRBJ1-6,.,CSASSLPSSYNSPLHF,TGCAGTGCCAGTTCACTGCCTAGCTCCTATAATTCACCCCTCCACTTT
TRBD1,TRBV19,TRBJ1-4,.,CASSPQGAKGEKLFF,TGTGCCAGTAGCCCACAGGGGGCTAAGGGTGAAAAACTGTTTTTT
TRBD1,TRBV19,TRBJ1-1,.,CASNTGGGTEAFF,TGTGCCAGTAACACAGGGGGCGGCACTGAAGCTTTCTTT
.,TRBV19,TRBJ1-5,.,CASSDRDIGNQPQHF,TGTGCCAGTAGTGACCGGGACATCGGCAATCAGCCCCAGCATTTT
.,TRBV4-1,TRBJ1-4,.,CASSQELDPRAGEKLFF,TGCGCCAGCAGCCAAGAACTGGACCCTCGAGCGGGTGAAAAACTGTTTTTT
TRBD1,TRBV18,TRBJ1-2,.,CASSSGTGHGYTF,TGTGCCAGCTCATCCGGGACAGGGCATGGCTACACCTTC
TRBD1,TRBV5-1,TRBJ1-4,.,CASSLDPGGGQKLFF,TGCGCCAGCAGCTTGGATCCAGGGGGAGGACAAAAACTGTTTTTT
.,TRBV5-1,TRBJ2-1,.,CASSPFGVDEQFF,TGCGCCAGCAGCCCTTTCGGGGTCGATGAGCAGTTCTTC
TRBD2,TRBV5-1,TRBJ2-3,.,CASSLGASGRKDTQYF,TGCGCCAGCAGCTTGGGCGCTAGCGGGAGAAAGGATACGCAGTATTTT
.,TRBV7-2,TRBJ2-1,.,CASSSLRWYNEQFF,TGTGCCAGCAGCTCCCTCCGGTGGTACAATGAGCAGTTCTTC
TRBD1,TRBV5-1,TRBJ2-3,.,CASGPGTGASGDTQYF,TGCGCCAGCGGACCCGGGACAGGGGCGTCTGGAGATACGCAGTATTTT
TRBD2,TRBV3-1/TRBV3-2,TRBJ2-1,.,CASSQRLAGGNEQFF,TGTGCCAGCAGCCAAAGGCTAGCGGGAGGTAATGAGCAGTTCTTC